What follows is one T cell receptor beta chain and its context. One end of the junction does not line up with germline, which may come from a read error. This entry is derived from a study of blood T cells in healthy people across ages. The authors ran a second PCR of about 7 to 11 cycles using a sample-barcoded 5' primer and a J-beta primer mix. TCRdb recomputed calls from the 5' RACE reads with MiXCR, one row per CDR3 protein. Of about 1.6 million distinct CDR3 sequences listed, roughly 32% are singletons. Per germline, CDR1 DFQATT and CDR2 SNEGSKA (reference sequence). The CDR3 is made up of 16 amino acids.

The receptor was isolated from a woman between 25 and 40 years old in good health. Sequenced material: blood. This chain connects TRBV20-1 to TRBJ2-1; TRBD2 matches at 7 bases. As DNA, the CDR3 is TGCGGTGCTAGAGGAAGGGGAGGGGAGGCATACAATGAGCAGTTCTTC. Encoded protein: CGARGRGGEAYNEQFF.